Listed below are T cell receptor beta chains from one sample, sequenced in a study of draining lymph node invasion in breast cancer. TCRdb used MiXCR to reprocess the bulk RNA-seq reads, holding one entry per CDR3 protein. The sample has several hundred distinct CDR3 sequences, about 23% seen once; the top ten hold around 20%. Material: sorted memory Tregs from the tumor. The origin of the receptors is a female donor with luminal breast cancer. Each CDR3 is given without its conserved first and last residue. Fields, in order: clone size, J gene, V gene, CDR3 protein. Clone size is shown for a subset of rows, as once, few, many or a class of expanded clone.

>large|TRBJ1-2|TRBV6-1
ASSITGFTYGYT
>few|TRBJ1-1|TRBV18
ASSKATVTGNTEAF
>NA|TRBJ2-4|TRBV3-1
ASSQKEVGKNIQY
>NA|TRBJ2-1|TRBV20-1
SVGTSGVSDEQF
>NA|TRBJ2-7|TRBV30
AWSVLRQEGEQY
>large|TRBJ1-1|TRBV9
ASSVVETTSEAF
>NA|TRBJ2-1|TRBV10-3
AIGPDLNEQF
>few|TRBJ1-5|TRBV20-1
SARGGVGQPQH
>few|TRBJ2-1|TRBV20-1
SARHLRGEGYNEQF
>NA|TRBJ1-1|TRBV7-3
ASSSSRGTEAF
>NA|TRBJ2-2|TRBV5-1
ASRPTGTGELF
>NA|TRBJ1-1|TRBV6-5
ASSTRGREAF
>few|TRBJ2-7|TRBV7-6
ASSLGQGAGEQY
>NA|TRBJ1-1|TRBV27
ASSSRGAGTEAF
>few|TRBJ1-4|TRBV7-9
ASSSRGLGEKLF
>NA|TRBJ2-2|TRBV7-3
ASSLTGSGGPNTGELF
>NA|TRBJ1-1|TRBV9
ASSVAGPNGEAF
>once|TRBJ1-2|TRBV30
AWSKGQGRHYGYT
>large|TRBJ2-1|TRBV6-5
ASALAGGFLFNEQF
>NA|TRBJ1-2|TRBV28
ASSPPQGQGYGYT
>NA|TRBJ2-2|TRBV10-1
ASSEGLKLTGELF
>few|TRBJ2-5|TRBV18
ASSPPDSKLRPWETQY
>few|TRBJ2-1|TRBV5-5
ASSMGQGVYNEQF